The 24 T cell receptor beta chains listed next were all sequenced from one sample in a study of CXCR3-negative and CXCR3-positive naive CD8 T cells. Study-wide points: Greater hydrophobicity was found in TRB CDR3s of CXCR3-positive naive cells than of CXCR3-negative naive cells.

No antigen has been identified for these receptors. The TRB libraries of cDNA were built by UMI-labeled 5' RACE. Reprocessing the 5' RACE reads, TCRdb reports a single entry for every CDR3 protein and omits DNA. Its clone listing holds some 150,000 distinct CDR3 sequences. Input material: naive CXCR3+ CD8+ T cells from blood. Stated subset: CD45RO-CCR7+CD27+CD95- naive CD8+ T cells expressing CXCR3 (TNR3+). The receptor set was obtained from a human donor in good health. Some clones in this sample may be carry-over from other donors' samples.

This chain uses TRBV7-9 with TRBJ2-7; TCRdb outputs TRBD1, but without DNA this stays unchecked. The CDR3 sequence is 17 residues long. The germline CDR1 and CDR2 sequences are SEHNR and FQNEAQ (reference sequence). The CDR3 sequence: CASSLAPIGDRLVEQYF.

The chain recombines TRBV7-2 with TRBJ2-5; lacking DNA, the TRBD2 call made by TCRdb goes unchecked. Germline lookup yields CDR1 SGHTA and CDR2 FQGNSA. CDR3 length: 16 amino acids. The chain's CDR3 is CASSPWGGAGGETQYF.

The V call is TRBV12-3 or TRBV12-4, the J call TRBJ2-6. The CDR3 spans 13 residues. This CDR3 is CASSFGGANVLTF.

The rearrangement links TRBV5-1 to TRBJ2-7; TCRdb outputs TRBD1, but without DNA this stays unchecked. CDR1 and CDR2 (germline): SGHRS, YFSETQ. This CDR3 spans 15 amino acids. The CDR3 here is CASSQRGQGSYEQYF.

The genes are TRBV7-9 and TRBJ2-1; with no DNA, the TCRdb D assignment of TRBD1 cannot be verified. The CDR3 has 13 amino acids. Germline V CDR1 and CDR2: SEHNR, FQNEAQ (reference sequence). This chain's CDR3 is CASSLTVLGEQFF.

V gene TRBV9 combines with J gene TRBJ2-7; no DNA is available, so the TRBD1 call from TCRdb remains unchecked. Per the germline V gene, CDR1 is SGDLS and CDR2 is YYNGEE. The CDR3 has 14 residues. CDR3 in amino acids: CASSVRASDYEQYF.

The genes are TRBV3-1 and TRBJ2-2; TCRdb designates TRBD2, a call that cannot be tested without DNA. Germline-derived CDR1 and CDR2 are LGHDT and YNNKEL (reference sequence). The CDR3 has 16 amino acids. The CDR3 loop is CASSQEGLGPTGELFF. The full variable domain, with the rest looked up from reference TRBV3-1 and TRBJ2-2, is DTAVSQTPKYLVTQMGNDKSIKCEQNLGHDTMYWYKQDSKKFLKIMFSYNNKELIINETVPNRFSPKSPDKAHLNLHINSLELGDSAVYFCASSQEGLGPTGELFFGEGSRLTVL.

The chain combines TRBV3-1 with TRBJ2-4; checking the TCRdb D call of TRBD2 is not possible without DNA. Germline lookup yields CDR1 LGHDT and CDR2 YNNKEL (reference sequence). The CDR3 has 12 amino acids. CDR3 amino acids: CASSQVGEIEYF.

This rearrangement joins TRBV4-1 to TRBJ2-5. There are 15 residues in the CDR3. Germline V gene data show CDR1 as MGHRA and CDR2 as YSYEKL. CDR3 sequence reads: CASSQVRVSQETQYF.

The rearrangement uses TRBV12-5 and TRBJ1-3; TCRdb picks TRBD1, but there is no DNA to check that call. This CDR3 has 16 residues. CDR1 and CDR2 (germline): LGHNT, FRNRAP. The CDR3 spells CASGIPQQPSGNTIYF.

The chain employs TRBV28 and TRBJ2-2. This CDR3 has 12 residues. CDR1 MDHEN and CDR2 SYDVKM come from the germline V gene. CDR3 amino acids: CASSLYSGELFF.

V and J are TRBV20-1 and TRBJ2-7. The CDR3 length is 14 residues. The germline V gene encodes CDR1 DFQATT and CDR2 SNEGSKA (reference sequence). This chain's CDR3 is CSARTVRASYEQYF.

The chain is built from TRBV4-3 and TRBJ1-1. This CDR3 region has 18 residues. CDR1 is LGHNA, CDR2 YSLEER, per germline. The CDR3 here is CASSQGSSGLGLNTEAFF.

The chain employs TRBV30 and TRBJ2-5; TCRdb proposes TRBD2, but this gene call is untestable without DNA. This CDR3 spans 15 amino acids. CDR1 and CDR2 from the germline V gene are GTSNPN and SVGIG (reference sequence). CDR3 region: CAWSVGTSGQETQYF.

CDR3 in amino acids: CASRRRGTGVFNEQFF. This rearrangement joins TRBV7-7 to TRBJ2-1; TCRdb picks TRBD1, but there is no DNA to check that call. The CDR3 length is 16 residues. The germline CDR1 and CDR2 sequences are SSHAT and FNYEAQ (reference sequence).

This rearrangement joins TRBV24-1 to TRBJ1-5; TCRdb gives TRBD1 as the D gene, but with no DNA this cannot be confirmed. The CDR3 contains 18 residues. CDR1 is KGHDR and CDR2 is SFDVKD in the germline V gene. The CDR3: CATSETGRVGYSNQPQHF.

The chain links TRBV28 to TRBJ2-1; the D gene TCRdb calls, TRBD2, cannot be checked with no DNA. Per germline, CDR1 MDHEN and CDR2 SYDVKM. CDR3 length: 19 residues. The CDR3 sequence is CASSSPRGGSKSSYNEQFF.

The chain employs TRBV7-9 and TRBJ2-1. This CDR3 has 14 residues. In germline, CDR1 is SEHNR, CDR2 FQNEAQ (reference sequence). CDR3 region: CASSDGSSYNEQFF.

The J gene is TRBJ2-1, the V gene TRBV5-1. CDR1 is SGHRS and CDR2 is YFSETQ in the germline V gene. CDR3 length equals 11 residues. CDR3 sequence reads: CASSLTDEQFF.

The chain has TRBV6-5 and TRBJ2-5; TCRdb selects TRBD1, and the lack of DNA leaves this call unchecked. Germline loops: CDR1 MNHEY, CDR2 SVGAGI. There are 15 residues in the CDR3. CDR3 in amino acids: CASSYAGGLGETQYF.

The chain links TRBV29-1 to TRBJ1-2. Germline V lookup: CDR1 SQVTM, CDR2 ANQGSEA. The CDR3 sequence is 12 residues long. The chain's CDR3 is CSVEALDYGYTF.

The V gene is TRBV7-3, the J gene TRBJ2-1; TCRdb's assignment of TRBD2 cannot be checked, as there is no DNA. CDR1 SGHTA and CDR2 FQGTGA come from the germline V gene. The CDR3 covers 20 residues. Here the CDR3 reads CASSPLGEGGPPSSYNEQFF.

The rearrangement links TRBV29-1 to TRBJ2-3; absent DNA, TCRdb's TRBD2 call cannot be checked. CDR3 size: 15 residues. CDR1 and CDR2 (germline): SQVTM, ANQGSEA. CDR3 amino acids: CSVIPSGEGTDTQYF.

This sequence joins TRBV28 and TRBJ2-5. CDR1 and CDR2 from the germline V gene are MDHEN and SYDVKM. CDR3 length equals 12 residues. The CDR3 is CASSLIEETQYF.